This entry concerns a single T cell receptor (beta chain). Its antigen is unknown. The source of the sample is a study of T cell responses to AZD1222 COVID-19 vaccine. Findings and limits, study-wide: In all cases, repertoires were sampled only after the peak T cell response.

CDR3 length: 10 amino acids. Germline V CDR1 and CDR2: SGHKS, YYEKEE (reference sequence). Deletions cut 10 bases from V and 17 bases from J, with 18 bases between. TCRdb's copy holds only in-frame clones and misses some; the assay was immunoSEQ multiplex PCR. The sample holds 150,000 or so clones, roughly 85% seen once. The V and J genes are TRBV5-5 and TRBJ1-4; perhaps TRBD1 as D (5 bases). The clonotype was recovered from an adult in good health. Sequenced here: peripheral blood, sampled on day 0 of AZD1222 vaccination. CDR3 region: CAFSRPGLFF. CDR3 sequence (DNA): TGTGCCTTTTCCAGACCGGGACTTTTTTTT.